A selection of T cell receptor beta chains follows, all from one sample in a study of cytomegalovirus exposure and HLA in healthy donors. TCRdb's copy holds only in-frame clones and misses some; the assay was immunoSEQ multiplex PCR. Among 120,000 or so clones, around 86% were seen once, and the ten largest hold less than 2.5%. The sequencing sample was made of PBMCs. The receptors stem from a man younger than 40 in good health and CMV-seronegative. CDR3s include the opening cysteine and the closing phenylalanine or tryptophan. Fields, in order: V gene, J gene, clone size, D gene, CDR3 DNA, CDR3 protein. D genes are given only for firm matches. The size entry is marked missing in some rows and otherwise reads once, few, many or a size class.

v_call: TRBV5-6
j_call: TRBJ2-2
clone_size: NA
d_call: NA
cdr3_nt: TGTGCCAGCAGCTTGTCTGGGCTTGCCGCCGGGGAGCTGTTTTTT
cdr3_aa: CASSLSGLAAGELFF

v_call: TRBV18
j_call: TRBJ1-3
clone_size: NA
d_call: NA
cdr3_nt: TGTGCCAGCTCACCGCAGGCCTACACTCGAAACACCATATATTTT
cdr3_aa: CASSPQAYTRNTIYF

v_call: TRBV2
j_call: TRBJ2-7
clone_size: NA
d_call: NA
cdr3_nt: TGTGCCAGCAGTGAAAGAGCCCCAATCCAGCAGTACTTC
cdr3_aa: CASSERAPIQQYF

v_call: TRBV18
j_call: TRBJ2-5
clone_size: NA
d_call: NA
cdr3_nt: TGTGCCAGCTCACCACCCCAGGAGACCCAGTACTTC
cdr3_aa: CASSPPQETQYF

v_call: TRBV10-3
j_call: TRBJ2-1
clone_size: NA
d_call: TRBD2
cdr3_nt: TGTGCCATCAGTGAGTCAGGCGGGGGGGCCGCAGATGAGCAGTTCTTC
cdr3_aa: CAISESGGGAADEQFF

v_call: TRBV6-5
j_call: TRBJ2-4
clone_size: NA
d_call: TRBD1
cdr3_nt: TGTGCCAGCAGTTACTCGGAGACAGGGAGAAACATTCAGTACTTC
cdr3_aa: CASSYSETGRNIQYF

v_call: TRBV5-5
j_call: TRBJ2-2
clone_size: NA
d_call: TRBD2
cdr3_nt: TGTGCCAGCAGTCCCTTGGGGCGGGGGGCGCAGAACACCGGGGAGCTGTTTTTT
cdr3_aa: CASSPLGRGAQNTGELFF

v_call: TRBV30
j_call: TRBJ2-5
clone_size: NA
d_call: NA
cdr3_nt: TGTGCCTGGAACAGACCGGGACTCGGGGGGACCCAGTACTTC
cdr3_aa: CAWNRPGLGGTQYF

v_call: TRBV7-9
j_call: TRBJ2-1
clone_size: NA
d_call: NA
cdr3_nt: TGTGCCAGCAGCTTAAGGGCGGGGGCAGACAATGAGCAGTTCTTC
cdr3_aa: CASSLRAGADNEQFF

v_call: TRBV7-8
j_call: TRBJ2-1
clone_size: NA
d_call: NA
cdr3_nt: TGTGCCAGCAGCTTAGCTGGGGGGGGGCCGCAAAATGAGCAGTTCTTC
cdr3_aa: CASSLAGGGPQNEQFF

v_call: TRBV21-1
j_call: TRBJ2-7
clone_size: NA
d_call: NA
cdr3_nt: TGTGCCAGCACCAAGGGGACAGGGCCCACCGTATTCTCCTACGAGCAGTACTTC
cdr3_aa: CASTKGTGPTVFSYEQYF

v_call: TRBV5-6
j_call: TRBJ2-1
clone_size: NA
d_call: NA
cdr3_nt: TGTGCCAGCAGCTTGTTTGCAGGGGACTCCTACAATGAGCAGTTCTTC
cdr3_aa: CASSLFAGDSYNEQFF

v_call: TRBV25-1
j_call: TRBJ1-1
clone_size: once
d_call: TRBD1
cdr3_nt: TGTGCCAGCAGCTGGACAGGAGGCACTGAAGCTTTCTTT
cdr3_aa: CASSWTGGTEAFF

v_call: TRBV6-1
j_call: TRBJ2-7
clone_size: NA
d_call: TRBD1
cdr3_nt: TGTGCCAGCAGTACGTACAGGGGTGCCTACGAGCAGTACTTC
cdr3_aa: CASSTYRGAYEQYF

v_call: TRBV7-2
j_call: TRBJ1-3
clone_size: NA
d_call: NA
cdr3_nt: TGTGCCAGCAGCTCCAACAGGGTTGGCGGAAACACCATATATTTT
cdr3_aa: CASSSNRVGGNTIYF

v_call: TRBV30
j_call: TRBJ1-1
clone_size: NA
d_call: NA
cdr3_nt: TGTGCCTGGAGTGAACAGCCGGGGGGGGGTGAAGCTTTCTTT
cdr3_aa: CAWSEQPGGGEAFF

v_call: TRBV5-6
j_call: TRBJ2-7
clone_size: NA
d_call: TRBD1
cdr3_nt: TGTGCCAGCAAAAGGTCACGGTACTTCAGGGGGGAGCAGTACTTC
cdr3_aa: CASKRSRYFRGEQYF

v_call: TRBV10-1
j_call: TRBJ2-5
clone_size: NA
d_call: TRBD1
cdr3_nt: TGCGCCAGCTCGACAGGGGTTAGTGCGCAGTACTTC
cdr3_aa: CASSTGVSAQYF

v_call: TRBV9
j_call: TRBJ2-5
clone_size: NA
d_call: NA
cdr3_nt: TGTGCCAGCAGCCGCTTTGCGCGAAATCCCGGGACAATATTCCAAGAGACCCAGTACTTC
cdr3_aa: CASSRFARNPGTIFQETQYF

v_call: TRBV7-9
j_call: TRBJ1-2
clone_size: NA
d_call: NA
cdr3_nt: TGTGCCAGCAGCTTAGCACAAATCATGGACTATGGCTACACCTTC
cdr3_aa: CASSLAQIMDYGYTF

v_call: TRBV12-2
j_call: TRBJ2-7
clone_size: NA
d_call: NA
cdr3_nt: TGTGCAAGTCGCTCCGGGGGGAGTGTTGTCGAGCAGTACTTC
cdr3_aa: CASRSGGSVVEQYF

v_call: TRBV5-1
j_call: TRBJ1-2
clone_size: once
d_call: NA
cdr3_nt: TGCGCCAGCAGCTTGGCCGCGGGAGAAGGCTACACCTTC
cdr3_aa: CASSLAAGEGYTF

v_call: TRBV7-2
j_call: TRBJ1-1
clone_size: NA
d_call: NA
cdr3_nt: TGTGCCAGCAGCTTAGAGGCGGGGGCAATCACTGAAGCTTTCTTT
cdr3_aa: CASSLEAGAITEAFF

v_call: TRBV27
j_call: TRBJ2-1
clone_size: NA
d_call: TRBD2
cdr3_nt: TGTGCCAGCAATAGGCCTAGCGGGGGGGCCGAGCAGTTCTTC
cdr3_aa: CASNRPSGGAEQFF

v_call: TRBV27
j_call: TRBJ2-7
clone_size: NA
d_call: TRBD1
cdr3_nt: TGTGCCAGCAGTTTCAGCCCCGGACAGGGGTTCTACGAGCAGTACTTC
cdr3_aa: CASSFSPGQGFYEQYF

v_call: TRBV25-1
j_call: TRBJ2-3
clone_size: NA
d_call: NA
cdr3_nt: TGTGCCAGCAGTGACCCTAGGAGTGGGGGCGAGACGCAGTATTTT
cdr3_aa: CASSDPRSGGETQYF